These 4 T cell receptor beta chains were sequenced from one sample in a study of cytomegalovirus exposure and HLA in healthy donors (dated by TCRdb to about 2017). The library came from the immunoSEQ multiplex PCR assay. The multiplex PCR relied on a mix of 60 forward primers for TCR Vbeta segments and 13 reverse primers for TCR Jbeta segments. TCRdb obtained this table from immuneACCESS and retained in-frame rearrangements with V and J assigned. These tables miss some clones; where compared with another copy, unresolved V genes account for less than half of the shortfall, and the remainder is unexplained. Across this sample there are some 80,000 clones, with around 62% seen only once. The ten largest clonotypes hold roughly 4% of the sample. The sequenced material came from PBMCs. The origin of the receptors is a male donor in good health and CMV-seropositive.

The rearrangement uses TRBV5-6 and TRBJ1-1; TRBD1 is a possible D gene (5 bases). V lost 6 bases, J lost 2 bases, and 14 bases lay in between. The CDR3 length is 14 residues. Germline values: CDR1 SGHDT, CDR2 YYEEEE. The CDR3 protein is CASNVLQANTEAFF. The CDR3 region has the DNA TGTGCCAGCAACGTTTTACAGGCAAACACTGAAGCTTTCTTT.

The chain combines TRBV18 with TRBJ2-4, with D possibly matching TRBD2 (6 bases). This CDR3 is built from 15 residues. V dropped 3 bases and J dropped 0 bases, with 9 bases sitting between them. The germline V gene encodes CDR1 KGHSH and CDR2 LQKENI. The CDR3 protein is CASSPMGLAKNIQYF. CDR3 nucleotide sequence: TGTGCCAGCTCACCGATGGGACTAGCCAAAAACATTCAGTACTTC.

J is TRBJ2-6 and V is TRBV19; no clear D gene. The CDR3 is 16 residues long. CDR1 LNHDA and CDR2 SQIVND come from the germline V gene (reference sequence). V gave up 1 base and J gave up 0 bases, with 7 bases separating them. The CDR3 protein is CASSIVVSSGANVLTF. In DNA form, the CDR3 reads TGTGCCAGTAGTATAGTCGTGAGCTCTGGGGCCAACGTCCTGACTTTC.

The J gene is TRBJ1-1, the V gene TRBV7-8; 7 bases line up with TRBD1. Germline trimming cut 5 bases from V and 1 base from J; bases unmatched to any gene: 4. This CDR3 has 14 amino acids. The germline V gene has CDR1 SGHVS and CDR2 FQNEAQ. The DNA of the CDR3 is TGTGCCAGCAGCCTCGGACAGGCGAACACTGAAGCTTTCTTT. Translated: CASSLGQANTEAFF.